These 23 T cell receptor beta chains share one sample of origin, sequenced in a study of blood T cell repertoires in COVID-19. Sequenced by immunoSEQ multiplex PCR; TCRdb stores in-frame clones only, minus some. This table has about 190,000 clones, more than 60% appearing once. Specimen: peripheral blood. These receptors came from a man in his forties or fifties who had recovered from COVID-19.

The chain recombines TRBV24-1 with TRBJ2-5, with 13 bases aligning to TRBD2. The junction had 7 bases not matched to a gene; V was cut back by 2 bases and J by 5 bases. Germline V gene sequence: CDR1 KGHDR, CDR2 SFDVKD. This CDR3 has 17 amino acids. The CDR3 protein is CATSDSGTSGIMETQYF. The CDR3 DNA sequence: TGTGCCACCAGTGATTCTGGGACTAGCGGGATTATGGAGACCCAGTACTTC.

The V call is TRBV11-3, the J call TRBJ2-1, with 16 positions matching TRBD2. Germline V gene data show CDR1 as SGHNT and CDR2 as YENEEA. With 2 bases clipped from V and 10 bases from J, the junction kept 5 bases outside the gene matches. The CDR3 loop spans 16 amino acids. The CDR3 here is CASSLPGLAGGREQFF. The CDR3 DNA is TGTGCCAGCAGCTTACCGGGACTAGCGGGAGGGCGAGAGCAGTTCTTC.

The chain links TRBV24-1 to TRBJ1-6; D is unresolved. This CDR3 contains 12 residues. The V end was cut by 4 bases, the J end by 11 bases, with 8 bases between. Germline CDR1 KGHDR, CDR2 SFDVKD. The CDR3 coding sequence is TGTGCCACCAGTGACAGAGGAACACCCCTCCACTTT. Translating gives CATSDRGTPLHF.

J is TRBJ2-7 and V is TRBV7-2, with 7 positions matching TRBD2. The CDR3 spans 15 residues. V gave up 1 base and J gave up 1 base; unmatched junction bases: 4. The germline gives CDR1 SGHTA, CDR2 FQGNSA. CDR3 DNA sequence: TGTGCCAGCAGCTTAGATGGGGGAGGGTCCTACGAGCAGTACTTC. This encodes CASSLDGGGSYEQYF.

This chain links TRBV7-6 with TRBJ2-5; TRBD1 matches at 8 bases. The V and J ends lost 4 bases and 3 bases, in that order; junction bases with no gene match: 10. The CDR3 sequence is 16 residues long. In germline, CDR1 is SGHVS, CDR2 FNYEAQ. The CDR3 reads CASSSKYRGEEETQYF. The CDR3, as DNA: TGTGCCAGCAGCTCGAAGTACAGGGGGGAGGAAGAGACCCAGTACTTC.

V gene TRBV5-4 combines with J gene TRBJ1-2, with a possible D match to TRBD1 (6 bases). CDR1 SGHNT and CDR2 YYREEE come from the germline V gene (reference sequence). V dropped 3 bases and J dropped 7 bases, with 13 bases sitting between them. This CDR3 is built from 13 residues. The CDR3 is CASSSQGLSGYTF. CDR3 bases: TGTGCCAGCAGCTCCCAGGGGTTGAGTGGCTACACCTTC.

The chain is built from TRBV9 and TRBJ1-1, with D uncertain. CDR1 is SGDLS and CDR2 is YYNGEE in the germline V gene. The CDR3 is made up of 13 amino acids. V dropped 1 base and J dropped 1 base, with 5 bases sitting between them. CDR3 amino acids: CASSVRRNTEAFF. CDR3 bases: TGTGCCAGCAGCGTAAGGAGGAACACTGAAGCTTTCTTT. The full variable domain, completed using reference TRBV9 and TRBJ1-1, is DSGVTQTPKHLITATGQRVTLRCSPRSGDLSVYWYQQSLDQGLQFLIQYYNGEERAKGNILERFSAQQFPDLHSELNLSSLELGDSALYFCASSVRRNTEAFFGQGTRLTVV.

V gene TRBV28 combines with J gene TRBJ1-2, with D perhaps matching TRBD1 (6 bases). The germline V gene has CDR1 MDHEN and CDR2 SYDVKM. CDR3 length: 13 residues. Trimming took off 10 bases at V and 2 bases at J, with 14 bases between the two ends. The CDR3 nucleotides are TGTGCCATCACCGATCAGGGGAACTATGGCTACACCTTC. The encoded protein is CAITDQGNYGYTF.

The CDR3 nucleotides are TGTGCCAGCAGCTTAGGAGGCGGACGGGAGAACACTGAAGCTTTCTTT. Protein sequence: CASSLGGGRENTEAFF. This sequence joins TRBV7-3 and TRBJ1-1; D gene ambiguous. Trimming removed 2 bases from V and 1 base from J, with 14 bases in between. Per germline, CDR1 SGHTA and CDR2 FQGTGA. CDR3 length equals 16 residues.

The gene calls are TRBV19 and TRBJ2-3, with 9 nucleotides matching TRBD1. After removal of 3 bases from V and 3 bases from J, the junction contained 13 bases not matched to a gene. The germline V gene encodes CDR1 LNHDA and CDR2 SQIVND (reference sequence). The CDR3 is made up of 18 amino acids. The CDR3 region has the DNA TGTGCCAGTAGTATCAGTCGGGGCGGGACAGGGAAAACAGATACGCAGTATTTT. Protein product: CASSISRGGTGKTDTQYF. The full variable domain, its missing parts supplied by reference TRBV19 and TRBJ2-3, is DGGITQSPKYLFRKEGQNVTLSCEQNLNHDAMYWYRQDPGQGLRLIYYSQIVNDFQKGDIAEGYSVSREKKESFPLTVTSAQKNPTAFYLCASSISRGGTGKTDTQYFGPGTRLTVL.

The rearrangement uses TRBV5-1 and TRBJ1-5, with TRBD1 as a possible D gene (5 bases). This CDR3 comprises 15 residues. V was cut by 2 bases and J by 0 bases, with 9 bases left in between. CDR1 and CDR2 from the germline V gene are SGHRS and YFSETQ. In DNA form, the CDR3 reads TGCGCCAGCAGCTTAACAGGCAATAGCAATCAGCCCCAGCATTTT. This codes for CASSLTGNSNQPQHF.

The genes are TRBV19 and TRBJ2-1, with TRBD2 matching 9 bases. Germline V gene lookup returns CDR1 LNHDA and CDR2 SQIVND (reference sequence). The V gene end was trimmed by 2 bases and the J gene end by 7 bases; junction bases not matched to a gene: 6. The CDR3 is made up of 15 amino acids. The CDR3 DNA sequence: TGTGCCAGTAGTATAAATCGCGGGAGGGGGAATGAGCAGTTCTTC. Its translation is CASSINRGRGNEQFF.

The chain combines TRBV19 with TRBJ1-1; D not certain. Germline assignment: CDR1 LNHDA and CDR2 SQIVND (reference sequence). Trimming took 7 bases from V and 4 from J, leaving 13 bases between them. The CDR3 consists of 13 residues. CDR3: CASMKGSGTEAFF. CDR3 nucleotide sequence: TGTGCCAGTATGAAAGGGAGTGGCACTGAAGCTTTCTTT.

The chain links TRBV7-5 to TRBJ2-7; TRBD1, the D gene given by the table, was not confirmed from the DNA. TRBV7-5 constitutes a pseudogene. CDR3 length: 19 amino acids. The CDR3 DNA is TGTGCCAGAAGCCTTCTCAGGGGTGGGATCGGCGGGCACCCGTCCGAGCAGTACTTC. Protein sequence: CARSLLRGGIGGHPSEQYF.

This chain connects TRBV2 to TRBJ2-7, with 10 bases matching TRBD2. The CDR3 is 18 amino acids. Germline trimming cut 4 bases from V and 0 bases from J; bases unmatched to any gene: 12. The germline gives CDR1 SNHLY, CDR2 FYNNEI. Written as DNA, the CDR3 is TGTGCCAGCAGTGGATGGGCTAGCGGGAGTTTCAGCTCCTACGAGCAGTACTTC. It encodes CASSGWASGSFSSYEQYF.

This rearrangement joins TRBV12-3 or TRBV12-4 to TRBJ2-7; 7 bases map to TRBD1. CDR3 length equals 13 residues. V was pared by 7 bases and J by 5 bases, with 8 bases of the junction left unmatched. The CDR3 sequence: CASNPDREHEQYF. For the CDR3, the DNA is TGTGCCAGCAACCCAGACAGGGAACACGAGCAGTACTTC.

The CDR3 region has the DNA TGTGCCAGCAGTCGTGTTTCAGGGTATGGGGCCAACGTCCTGACTTTC. This sequence encodes CASSRVSGYGANVLTF. V and J are TRBV11-2 and TRBJ2-6, with D maybe TRBD1 (5 bases). CDR3 length: 16 residues. CDR1 is SGHAT, CDR2 FQNNGV, per germline. V gave up 6 bases and J gave up 3 bases, with 15 bases separating them.

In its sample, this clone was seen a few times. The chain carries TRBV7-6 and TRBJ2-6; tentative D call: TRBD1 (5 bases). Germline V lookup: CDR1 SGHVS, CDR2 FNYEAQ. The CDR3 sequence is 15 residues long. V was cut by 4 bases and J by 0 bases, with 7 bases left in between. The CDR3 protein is CASSSGASGANVLTF. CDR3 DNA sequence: TGTGCCAGCAGCTCTGGGGCCTCTGGGGCCAACGTCCTGACTTTC.

CDR3 protein: CASSLGVSGNTDTQYF. The CDR3 nucleotides are TGTGCCAGCAGCTTGGGGGTTAGCGGGAACACAGATACGCAGTATTTT. This rearrangement joins TRBV5-8 to TRBJ2-3, with 8 nucleotides matching TRBD2. CDR1 is SGHTS and CDR2 is YDEGEE in the germline V gene. The CDR3 is 16 residues long. The V gene end was trimmed by 0 bases and the J gene end by 2 bases; junction bases not matched to a gene: 5.

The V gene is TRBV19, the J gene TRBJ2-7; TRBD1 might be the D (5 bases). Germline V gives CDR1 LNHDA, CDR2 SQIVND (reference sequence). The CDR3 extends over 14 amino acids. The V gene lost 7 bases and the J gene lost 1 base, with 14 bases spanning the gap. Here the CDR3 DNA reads TGTGCCAGTAAGGTTGACAGAATATCCTACGAGCAGTACTTC. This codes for CASKVDRISYEQYF.

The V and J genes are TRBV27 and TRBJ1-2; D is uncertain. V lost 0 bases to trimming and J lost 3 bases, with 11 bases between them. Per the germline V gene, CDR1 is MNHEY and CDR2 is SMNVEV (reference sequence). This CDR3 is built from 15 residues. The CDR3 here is CASSLSAARDYGYTF. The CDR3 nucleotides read TGTGCCAGCAGTTTATCAGCAGCGCGGGACTATGGCTACACCTTC.

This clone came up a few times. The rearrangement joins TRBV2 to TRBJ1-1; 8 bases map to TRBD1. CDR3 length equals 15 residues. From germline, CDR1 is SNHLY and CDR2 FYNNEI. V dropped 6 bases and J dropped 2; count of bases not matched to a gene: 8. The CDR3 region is CASRANDRGNTEAFF. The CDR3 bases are TGTGCCAGCAGAGCTAACGACAGGGGAAACACTGAAGCTTTCTTT.

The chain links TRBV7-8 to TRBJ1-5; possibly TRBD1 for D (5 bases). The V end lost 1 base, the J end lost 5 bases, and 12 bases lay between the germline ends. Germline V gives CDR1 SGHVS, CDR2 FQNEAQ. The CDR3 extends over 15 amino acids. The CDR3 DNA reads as TGTGCCAGCAGCTTAGGAGGCCAGGGTCATCAGCCCCAGCATTTT. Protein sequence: CASSLGGQGHQPQHF.